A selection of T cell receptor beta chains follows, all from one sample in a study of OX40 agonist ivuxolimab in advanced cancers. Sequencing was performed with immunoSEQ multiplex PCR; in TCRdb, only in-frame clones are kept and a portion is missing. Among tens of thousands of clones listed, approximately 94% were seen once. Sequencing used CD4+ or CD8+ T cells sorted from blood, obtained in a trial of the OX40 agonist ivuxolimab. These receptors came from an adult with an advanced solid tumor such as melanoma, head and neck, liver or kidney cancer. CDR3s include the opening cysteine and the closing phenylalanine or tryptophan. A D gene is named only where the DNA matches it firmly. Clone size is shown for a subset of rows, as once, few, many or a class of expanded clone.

DNA: TGCGCCAGCAGCCAAGTAGGGTCGGGGGGCACTGAAGCTTTCTTT
CDR3: CASSQVGSGGTEAFF
V: TRBV4-3
size: -
D: -
J: TRBJ1-1

DNA: TGTGCCAGCAGCGTTGGGGGCGACAGGGTCCACGAGCAGTACTTC
CDR3: CASSVGGDRVHEQYF
V: TRBV9
size: -
D: TRBD1
J: TRBJ2-7

DNA: TGTGCCAGCAGCCCGACTAGTTTGGGCTACAATGAGCAGTTCTTC
CDR3: CASSPTSLGYNEQFF
V: TRBV5-6
size: once
D: -
J: TRBJ2-1

DNA: TGCGCCAGCAGCTTGGCCCGGACAGTGGACTATGGCTACACCTTC
CDR3: CASSLARTVDYGYTF
V: TRBV5-1
size: -
D: -
J: TRBJ1-2

DNA: TGCGCCAGCAGTTTCTTCGGGCTTGGGCGCAATGAGCAGTTCTTC
CDR3: CASSFFGLGRNEQFF
V: TRBV5-1
size: -
D: -
J: TRBJ2-1

DNA: TGTGCCAGCAGCTCCCGGGACAGGGGCCTCAATTACGCCAAAAACATTCAGTACTTC
CDR3: CASSSRDRGLNYAKNIQYF
V: TRBV7-2
size: -
D: TRBD1
J: TRBJ2-4

DNA: TGCGCCAGCGGTGGGGGGGCCGTGGAGACCCAGTACTTC
CDR3: CASGGGAVETQYF
V: TRBV4-3
size: -
D: -
J: TRBJ2-5

DNA: TGTGCCAGCAGCGAAGAGGGGGCATGGAGTCAGCCCCAGCATTTT
CDR3: CASSEEGAWSQPQHF
V: TRBV5-8
size: -
D: TRBD1
J: TRBJ1-5

DNA: TGTGCCAGCAACCCTATGAGGGCACTGGGGTCCTACGAGCAGTACTTC
CDR3: CASNPMRALGSYEQYF
V: TRBV2
size: -
D: -
J: TRBJ2-7

DNA: TGTGCCAGCAGTAATATACTACCCCGAAGCTTAAAAGAGACCCAGTACTTC
CDR3: CASSNILPRSLKETQYF
V: TRBV6-4
size: -
D: -
J: TRBJ2-5

DNA: TGTGCTAGTGGTTTCCAATCAAATCAGCTCCCCCACGAGCAGTACTTC
CDR3: CASGFQSNQLPHEQYF
V: TRBV12-5
size: once
D: -
J: TRBJ2-7

DNA: TGTGCCATCAGTGTGGCTAGACCCAATGAGCAGTTCTTC
CDR3: CAISVARPNEQFF
V: TRBV10-3
size: once
D: -
J: TRBJ2-1

DNA: TGTGCCAGCAGCCCCGGGGTTTCGCAGGGCCTATATGAAGCTTTCTTT
CDR3: CASSPGVSQGLYEAFF
V: TRBV7-2
size: -
D: -
J: TRBJ1-1

DNA: TGTGCCAGCAGCTGGGGGACAGGGGGTCCCTCCTACGAGCAGTACTTC
CDR3: CASSWGTGGPSYEQYF
V: TRBV7-6
size: -
D: TRBD1
J: TRBJ2-7

DNA: TGTGCCAGCAGTTTTGTGGGAGAGTCCTACGAGCAGTACTTC
CDR3: CASSFVGESYEQYF
V: TRBV28
size: -
D: -
J: TRBJ2-7

DNA: TGTGCCAGCAGTCCCTCCGGGACAGGGTATCAGCCCCAGCATTTT
CDR3: CASSPSGTGYQPQHF
V: TRBV6-5
size: -
D: TRBD1
J: TRBJ1-5

DNA: TGTGCTAGTGGTAGGGGGACTAGCGGGAGGGCACCCAACAATGAGCAGTTCTTC
CDR3: CASGRGTSGRAPNNEQFF
V: TRBV12-5
size: -
D: TRBD2
J: TRBJ2-1

DNA: TGTGCCAGCAGCGCCGGGGACAGGGGAATTCAGCCCCAGCATTTT
CDR3: CASSAGDRGIQPQHF
V: TRBV7-9
size: -
D: TRBD1
J: TRBJ1-5

DNA: TGTGCCAGCAGCGTCGGACTAGCGGTATACACAGATACGCAGTATTTT
CDR3: CASSVGLAVYTDTQYF
V: TRBV9
size: -
D: TRBD2
J: TRBJ2-3

DNA: TGCGCCAGCAGCCAAGAACGGGAACGGGTCTACGAGCAGTACTTC
CDR3: CASSQERERVYEQYF
V: TRBV4-3
size: -
D: -
J: TRBJ2-7

DNA: TGTGCCAGCAGCCCTGCGAACCGGGAGCTGTTTTTT
CDR3: CASSPANRELFF
V: TRBV7-8
size: -
D: -
J: TRBJ2-2

DNA: TGTGCCAGCAGCTTAGGGACAGGGAGCTACAATGAGCAGTTCTTC
CDR3: CASSLGTGSYNEQFF
V: TRBV7-8
size: -
D: TRBD1
J: TRBJ2-1

DNA: TGTGCCAGCAGCTTAGGGCCCTTCGGGGGCACAGATACGCAGTATTTT
CDR3: CASSLGPFGGTDTQYF
V: TRBV7-6
size: -
D: -
J: TRBJ2-3

DNA: TGTGCCAGTAGTATCGATGGCAGGCGCTACTATGGCTACACCTTC
CDR3: CASSIDGRRYYGYTF
V: TRBV19
size: -
D: -
J: TRBJ1-2

DNA: TGCGCCAGCAGTGAAGGGGCGGGACAAGGCTACGAGCAGTACTTC
CDR3: CASSEGAGQGYEQYF
V: TRBV5-1
size: -
D: -
J: TRBJ2-7

DNA: TGTGCCAGCAGTCAGGGACTAGCAGCGTACAATGAGCAGTTCTTC
CDR3: CASSQGLAAYNEQFF
V: TRBV6-6
size: -
D: TRBD2
J: TRBJ2-1

DNA: TGTGCCAGCACCGCCTCCCCGGCAGGGCCAGATACGCAGTATTTT
CDR3: CASTASPAGPDTQYF
V: TRBV28
size: once
D: -
J: TRBJ2-3

DNA: TGTGCCATCAGCGGGAGCATCTACGAGCAGTACTTC
CDR3: CAISGSIYEQYF
V: TRBV10-3
size: once
D: -
J: TRBJ2-7

DNA: TGTGCCAGCAGCTCAGGGGTCCCTTTAGGCAACGAGCAGTACTTC
CDR3: CASSSGVPLGNEQYF
V: TRBV11-2
size: -
D: -
J: TRBJ2-7

DNA: TGTGCCAGCAGCAAACAGGCGAATAGCAATCAGCCCCAGCATTTT
CDR3: CASSKQANSNQPQHF
V: TRBV27
size: -
D: -
J: TRBJ1-5

DNA: TGTGCCAGCAGGCGATACGAGCAGTACTTC
CDR3: CASRRYEQYF
V: TRBV6-1
size: -
D: -
J: TRBJ2-7

DNA: TGTGCCAGCAGCCCCGACCAGGGAAACACCATATATTTT
CDR3: CASSPDQGNTIYF
V: TRBV9
size: -
D: -
J: TRBJ1-3

DNA: TGTGCCAGCAGTTACGGGGGATCTGGCTACACCTTC
CDR3: CASSYGGSGYTF
V: TRBV25-1
size: -
D: -
J: TRBJ1-2

DNA: TGTGCCAGCAGCCACAGGCGTTCTAGCACAGATACGCAGTATTTT
CDR3: CASSHRRSSTDTQYF
V: TRBV14
size: -
D: -
J: TRBJ2-3

DNA: TGCGCCAGCAGCCTAAGTCAGGGGCCCTATGGCTACACCTTC
CDR3: CASSLSQGPYGYTF
V: TRBV4-1
size: -
D: -
J: TRBJ1-2

DNA: TGTGCCAGCAGCCTCAGGGAGGAGCAGTTCTTC
CDR3: CASSLREEQFF
V: TRBV27
size: -
D: -
J: TRBJ2-1

DNA: TGTGCCAGCAGTGTTGCAGGGAACACTGAAGCTTTCTTT
CDR3: CASSVAGNTEAFF
V: TRBV6-4
size: -
D: -
J: TRBJ1-1

DNA: TGCGCCAGCAGCTTGTCGCGGACAGGTAACGAGCAGTACTTC
CDR3: CASSLSRTGNEQYF
V: TRBV5-1
size: -
D: TRBD1
J: TRBJ2-7

DNA: TGTGCCAGCAGTGAATCTTCCGGGACAAGTAATGAAAAACTGTTTTTT
CDR3: CASSESSGTSNEKLFF
V: TRBV6-1
size: -
D: -
J: TRBJ1-4

DNA: TGTGCCAGCAGCTTTACAGGCGGGGGGAGCACAGATACGCAGTATTTT
CDR3: CASSFTGGGSTDTQYF
V: TRBV7-2
size: -
D: TRBD2
J: TRBJ2-3

DNA: TGTGCCAGCAGCGCTAGCGGGGGGGCCTATGGGACAGATACGCAGTATTTT
CDR3: CASSASGGAYGTDTQYF
V: TRBV9
size: -
D: TRBD2
J: TRBJ2-3

DNA: TGCGCCAGCAGCTTGGCCGGAGCTGGCCCCTACGAGCAGTACTTC
CDR3: CASSLAGAGPYEQYF
V: TRBV5-1
size: -
D: -
J: TRBJ2-7

DNA: TGTGCCAGCAGCTTAACGCCAGGCTTACAAGAGACCCAGTACTTC
CDR3: CASSLTPGLQETQYF
V: TRBV7-3
size: -
D: -
J: TRBJ2-5

DNA: TGCGCCAGCAGCATCTGGGACAGTTATAAAGAGACCCAGTACTTC
CDR3: CASSIWDSYKETQYF
V: TRBV4-1
size: -
D: TRBD1
J: TRBJ2-5

DNA: TGTGCCGGAGGATTGGACGGGCATAATCAGCCCCAGCATTTT
CDR3: CAGGLDGHNQPQHF
V: TRBV19
size: -
D: -
J: TRBJ1-5

DNA: TGCAGCGCCACCGTGGACCCCGACTATGGCTACACCTTC
CDR3: CSATVDPDYGYTF
V: TRBV29-1
size: -
D: -
J: TRBJ1-2

DNA: TGTGCCAGCAGTTTTGGGACTCGGAAGGATACGCAGTATTTT
CDR3: CASSFGTRKDTQYF
V: TRBV27
size: -
D: -
J: TRBJ2-3

DNA: TGTGCCAGCAGTGATTGGGACAGGGGAACGCCGCAGTATTTT
CDR3: CASSDWDRGTPQYF
V: TRBV6-6
size: -
D: TRBD1
J: TRBJ2-3

DNA: TGTGCCAGCAGCTTTATCCCGACAGGGTACTATGGCTACACCTTC
CDR3: CASSFIPTGYYGYTF
V: TRBV27
size: -
D: TRBD1
J: TRBJ1-2

DNA: TGCGCCAGCAGCCCTCGGGGGGGCGGTTTGGAGACCCAGTACTTC
CDR3: CASSPRGGGLETQYF
V: TRBV5-1
size: -
D: TRBD2
J: TRBJ2-5

DNA: TGTGCCAGCAGTTATGCTTCAGAGAACACTGAAGCTTTCTTT
CDR3: CASSYASENTEAFF
V: TRBV6-5
size: -
D: -
J: TRBJ1-1

DNA: TGTGCCAGCGGCGGACTAGCGGGAGGGCGAAGAACAGATACGCAGTATTTT
CDR3: CASGGLAGGRRTDTQYF
V: TRBV7-9
size: -
D: TRBD2
J: TRBJ2-3

DNA: TGCGCCAGCAGCCAAGATAGCGGGGGGGCCTCCTACAATGAGCAGTTCTTC
CDR3: CASSQDSGGASYNEQFF
V: TRBV4-3
size: -
D: TRBD2
J: TRBJ2-1

DNA: TGTGCCAGCAGCTCACGGGACTCGTGGCACCCCCAAGAGACCCAGTACTTC
CDR3: CASSSRDSWHPQETQYF
V: TRBV5-6
size: once
D: -
J: TRBJ2-5

DNA: TGTGCCAGCAGCCGGCGGGGCGAGGAGCAGTTCTTC
CDR3: CASSRRGEEQFF
V: TRBV9
size: -
D: -
J: TRBJ2-1

DNA: TGTGCCAGCAGCTTAGGATGGGCCCAACAAAACACTGAAGCTTTCTTT
CDR3: CASSLGWAQQNTEAFF
V: TRBV7-9
size: -
D: -
J: TRBJ1-1